The 6 T cell receptor beta chains below were found in one sample sequenced in a study of vaccination effects on CD4 cells after COVID-19. Their cognate antigens are unknown. With the ViraFEST assay, the study expanded antigen-specific CD4+ T cells using viral peptide pools, then sequenced them. At the end of nine to ten days of culture, CD4+ T cells were isolated. Each vaccine recipient was nucleocapsid antibody negative and had no prior SARS-CoV-2 infection. Libraries were prepared by immunoSEQ multiplex PCR; TCRdb keeps only in-frame clonotypes and omits some of them. The sample has around 63,000 clones, approximately 71% seen once. The sequenced sample was CD4+ T cells from PBMCs cultured with HCoV-OC43 spike peptides, obtained before COVID-19 vaccination. The subset denotes: HCoV-OC43 spike overlapping peptide pool stimulation. These receptors originate from a human donor who received a COVID-19 vaccine.

This chain connects TRBV5-1 to TRBJ1-2, with D unclear. This CDR3 comprises 14 residues. The V and J ends lost 0 bases and 2 bases respectively, with 8 bases between them. Germline CDR1 is SGHRS and CDR2 is YFSETQ. Here the CDR3 reads CASSLVYSNYGYTF. The CDR3 region has the DNA TGCGCCAGCAGCTTGGTGTACAGCAACTATGGCTACACCTTC.

V gene TRBV7-9 combines with J gene TRBJ2-5; D possibly matches TRBD1 or TRBD2 (5 bases each). The CDR3 sequence is 11 residues long. Germline assignment: CDR1 SEHNR and CDR2 FQNEAQ (reference sequence). Between the trimmed V and J ends, which lost 5 bases and 13 bases, there was a span of 14 bases. This CDR3 is CASSPGTIWYF. The CDR3 region has the DNA TGTGCCAGCAGCCCCGGGACGATTTGGTACTTC.

V usage is TRBV12-3 or TRBV12-4 and J usage is TRBJ1-2; D remains ambiguous. V was pared by 5 bases and J by 6 bases, with 13 bases between. The CDR3 extends over 13 amino acids. In nucleotides, the CDR3 is TGTGCCAGCAGTCCTCGGCGGAGGGATGGCTACACCTTC. This gives the protein CASSPRRRDGYTF.

The V and J genes are TRBV2 and TRBJ2-2; the D is unclear. Germline values: CDR1 SNHLY, CDR2 FYNNEI. This CDR3 comprises 16 residues. Trimming shortened V by 5 bases and J by 0 bases, and 13 bases separated the two germline ends. CDR3 DNA: TGTGCCAGCAGTCGACAAGGAACAACGAACACCGGGGAGCTGTTTTTT. Translating it yields CASSRQGTTNTGELFF.

V gene TRBV5-1 combines with J gene TRBJ2-3, with 7 bases fitting TRBD2. From germline, CDR1 is SGHRS and CDR2 YFSETQ. Trimming took 0 bases from V and 2 from J; bases not matched to a gene: 6. The CDR3 has 16 residues. CDR3 DNA: TGCGCCAGCAGCTTGGGCTCCAGCGGGGTCACAGATACGCAGTATTTT. It yields the protein CASSLGSSGVTDTQYF. Supplemented by reference TRBV5-1 and TRBJ2-3, the full variable domain reads KAGVTQTPRYLIKTRGQQVTLSCSPISGHRSVSWYQQTPGQGLQFLFEYFSETQRNKGNFPGRFSGRQFSNSRSEMNVSTLELGDSALYLCASSLGSSGVTDTQYFGPGTRLTVL.

The J gene is TRBJ2-7, the V gene TRBV6-5; 10 bases match TRBD1. The CDR3 sequence is 14 residues long. The germline gives CDR1 MNHEY, CDR2 SVGAGI. The V segment lost 6 bases and the J segment 1 base; nucleotides outside the gene matches: 3. The CDR3 nucleotides read TGTGCCAGCAGCCGGGGACAGGGGTCCTACGAGCAGTACGTC. Protein product: CASSRGQGSYEQYV.